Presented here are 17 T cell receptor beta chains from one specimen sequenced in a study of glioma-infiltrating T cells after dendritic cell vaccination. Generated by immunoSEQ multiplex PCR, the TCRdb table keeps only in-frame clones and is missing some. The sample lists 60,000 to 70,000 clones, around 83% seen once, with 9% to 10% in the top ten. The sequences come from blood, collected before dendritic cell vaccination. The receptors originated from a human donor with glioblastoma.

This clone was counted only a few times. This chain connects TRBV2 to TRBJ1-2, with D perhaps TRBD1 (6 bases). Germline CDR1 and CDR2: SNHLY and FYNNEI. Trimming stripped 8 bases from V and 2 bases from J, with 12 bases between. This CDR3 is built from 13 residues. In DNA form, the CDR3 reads TGTGCCAGCGGGCCTGACAGGAACTATGGCTACACCTTC. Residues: CASGPDRNYGYTF.

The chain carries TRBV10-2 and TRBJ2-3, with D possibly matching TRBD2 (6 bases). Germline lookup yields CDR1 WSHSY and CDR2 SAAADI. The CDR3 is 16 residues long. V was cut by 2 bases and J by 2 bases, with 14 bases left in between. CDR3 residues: CASSEPNLATTDTQYF. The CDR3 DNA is TGCGCCAGCAGTGAGCCGAACCTAGCGACCACAGATACGCAGTATTTT.

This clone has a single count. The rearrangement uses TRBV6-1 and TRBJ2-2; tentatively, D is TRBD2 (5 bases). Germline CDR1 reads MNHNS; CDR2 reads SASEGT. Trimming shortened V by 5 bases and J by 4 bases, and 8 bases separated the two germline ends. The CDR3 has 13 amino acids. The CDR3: CASSKTTTGELFF. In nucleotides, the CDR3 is TGTGCCAGCAGTAAGACTACCACCGGGGAGCTGTTTTTT.

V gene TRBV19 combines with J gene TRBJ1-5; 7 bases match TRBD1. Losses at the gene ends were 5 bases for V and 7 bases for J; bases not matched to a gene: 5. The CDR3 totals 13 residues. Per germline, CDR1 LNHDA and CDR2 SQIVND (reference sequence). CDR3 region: CASSRTGGQPQHF. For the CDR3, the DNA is TGTGCCAGTAGTCGGACAGGCGGGCAGCCCCAGCATTTT.

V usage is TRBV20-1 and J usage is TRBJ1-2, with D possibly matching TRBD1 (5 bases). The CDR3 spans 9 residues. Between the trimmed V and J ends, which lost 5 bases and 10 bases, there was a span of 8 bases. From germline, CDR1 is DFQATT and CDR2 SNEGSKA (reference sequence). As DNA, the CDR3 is TGCAGTGCTGCGGGGGTCTACACCTTC. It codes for CSAAGVYTF.

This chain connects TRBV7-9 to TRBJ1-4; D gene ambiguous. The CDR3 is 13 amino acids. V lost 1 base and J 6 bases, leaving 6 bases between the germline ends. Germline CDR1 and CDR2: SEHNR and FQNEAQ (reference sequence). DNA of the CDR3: TGTGCCAGCAGCTTAGGGGCCCATGAAAAACTGTTTTTT. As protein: CASSLGAHEKLFF.

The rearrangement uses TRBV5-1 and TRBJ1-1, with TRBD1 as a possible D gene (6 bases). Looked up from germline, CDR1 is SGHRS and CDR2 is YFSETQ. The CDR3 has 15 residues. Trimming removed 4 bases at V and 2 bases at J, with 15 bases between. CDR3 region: CASSPGQSANTEAFF. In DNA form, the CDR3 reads TGCGCCAGCAGCCCCGGACAGTCGGCCAACACTGAAGCTTTCTTT. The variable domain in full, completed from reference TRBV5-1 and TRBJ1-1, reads KAGVTQTPRYLIKTRGQQVTLSCSPISGHRSVSWYQQTPGQGLQFLFEYFSETQRNKGNFPGRFSGRQFSNSRSEMNVSTLELGDSALYLCASSPGQSANTEAFFGQGTRLTVV.

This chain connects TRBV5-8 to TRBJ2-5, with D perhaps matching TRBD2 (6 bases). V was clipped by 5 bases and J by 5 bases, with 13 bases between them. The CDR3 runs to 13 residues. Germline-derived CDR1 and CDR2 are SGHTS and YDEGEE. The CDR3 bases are TGTGCCAGCAGGCCAGAGGGGAGGGAGACCCAGTACTTC. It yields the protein CASRPEGRETQYF.

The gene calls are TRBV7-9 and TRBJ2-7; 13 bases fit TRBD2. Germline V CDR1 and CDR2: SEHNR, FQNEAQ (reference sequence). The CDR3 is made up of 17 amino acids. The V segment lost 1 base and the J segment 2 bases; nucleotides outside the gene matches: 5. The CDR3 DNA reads TGTGCCAGCAGCTTAGGGACTAGCGGGGGTACACCCTACGAGCAGTACTTC. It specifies CASSLGTSGGTPYEQYF.

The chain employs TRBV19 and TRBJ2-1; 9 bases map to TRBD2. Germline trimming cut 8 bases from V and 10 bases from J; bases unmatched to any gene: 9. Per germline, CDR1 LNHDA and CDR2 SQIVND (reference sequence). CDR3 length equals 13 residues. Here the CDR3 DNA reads TGTGCCAGTGCGGGGGGGCCTATGGGGGAGCAGTTCTTC. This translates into CASAGGPMGEQFF.

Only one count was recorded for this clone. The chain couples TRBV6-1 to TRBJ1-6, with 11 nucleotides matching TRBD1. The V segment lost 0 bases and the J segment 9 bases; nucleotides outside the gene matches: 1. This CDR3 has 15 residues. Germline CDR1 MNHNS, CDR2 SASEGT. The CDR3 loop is CASSEAGQGASPLHF. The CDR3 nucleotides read TGTGCCAGCAGTGAAGCAGGACAGGGGGCTTCACCCCTCCACTTT.

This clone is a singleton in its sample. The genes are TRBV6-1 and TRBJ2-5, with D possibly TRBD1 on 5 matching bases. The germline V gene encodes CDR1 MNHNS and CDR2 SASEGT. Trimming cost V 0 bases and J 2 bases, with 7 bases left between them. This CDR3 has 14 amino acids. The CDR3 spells CASSEAPGQETQYF. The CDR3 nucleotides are TGTGCCAGCAGTGAAGCGCCAGGGCAAGAGACCCAGTACTTC.

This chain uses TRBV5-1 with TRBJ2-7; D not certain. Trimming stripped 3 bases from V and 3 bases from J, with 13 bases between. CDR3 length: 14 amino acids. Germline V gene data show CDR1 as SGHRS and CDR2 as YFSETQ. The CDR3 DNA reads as TGCGCCAGCAGCTCTACAGAGTTGAACTACGAGCAGTACTTC. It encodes CASSSTELNYEQYF.

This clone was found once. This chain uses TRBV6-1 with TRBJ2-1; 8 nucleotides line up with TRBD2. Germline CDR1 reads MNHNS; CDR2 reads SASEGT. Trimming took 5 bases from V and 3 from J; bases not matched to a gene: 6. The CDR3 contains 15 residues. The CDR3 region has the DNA TGTGCCAGCAGTCGCTTTAGCGGGGACTACAATGAGCAGTTCTTC. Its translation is CASSRFSGDYNEQFF.

The CDR3 sequence is CASSQGQWVYEQYF. CDR3 coding DNA: TGTGCCAGCTCTCAGGGACAGTGGGTCTACGAGCAGTACTTC. The chain couples TRBV18 to TRBJ2-7; TRBD1 matches 7 bases. In germline, CDR1 is KGHSH, CDR2 LQKENI. The J segment lost 3 bases and the V segment lost 6 bases, leaving 8 bases of the junction unmatched. The CDR3 covers 14 residues.

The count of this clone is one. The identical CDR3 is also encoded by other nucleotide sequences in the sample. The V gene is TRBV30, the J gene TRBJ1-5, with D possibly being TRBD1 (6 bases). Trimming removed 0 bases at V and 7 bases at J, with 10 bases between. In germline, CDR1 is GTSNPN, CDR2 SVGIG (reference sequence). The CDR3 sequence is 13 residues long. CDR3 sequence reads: CAWSVQGRQPQHF. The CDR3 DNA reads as TGTGCCTGGAGTGTACAGGGAAGACAGCCCCAGCATTTT.

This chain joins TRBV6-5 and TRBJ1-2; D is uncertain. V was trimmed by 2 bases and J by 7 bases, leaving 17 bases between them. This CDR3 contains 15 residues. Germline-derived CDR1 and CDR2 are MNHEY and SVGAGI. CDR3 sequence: CASSYTTSRLRGYTF. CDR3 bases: TGTGCCAGCAGTTACACAACCTCCAGGCTTCGTGGCTACACCTTC.